This T cell receptor beta chain was documented in a study of T cell changes during pregnancy in multiple sclerosis. The assay was immunoSEQ multiplex PCR, and TCRdb's table has in-frame clones only and misses some. The sample comprises approximately 79,000 clones, just under 95% of which are singletons, and about 0.8% rests with the top ten. Germline CDR1 is SGHTS and CDR2 is YDEGEE. The CDR3 runs 13 residues. Trimming shortened V by 0 bases and J by 5 bases, and 8 bases separated the two germline ends. The V call is TRBV5-8, the J call TRBJ1-1; D is ambiguous. Sample: peripheral blood, taken in the second trimester of pregnancy. This sequence was found in a female donor in good health, enrolled as a control in a pregnancy study. In DNA form, the CDR3 reads TGTGCCAGCAGCTTGGATCGGGTGACTGAAGCTTTCTTT. This translates into CASSLDRVTEAFF.